What follows are 27 T cell receptor beta chains derived from one specimen sequenced in a study of T cell repertoires in cytomegalovirus infection. One entry per CDR3 protein results from TCRdb running MiXCR on the reads. The table includes fewer than 1,000,000 distinct CDR3 sequences, about 33% detected once. These TCRs' antigens remain unknown. Material: cultured CD8+ T cells from PBMCs, obtained from culture after CMV antigen stimulation. Source of these receptors: a human donor in good health (CMV status not recorded). Some clones in this sample may be carry-over from other donors' samples.

Only a few counts were recorded for this clonotype. V is TRBV7-2 and J is TRBJ2-1; TRBD1 matches at 12 bases. The CDR3 runs to 17 residues. V trimming: 2 bases; J trimming: 8 bases; junction bases outside the gene matches: 10. CDR1 is SGHTA, CDR2 FQGNSA, per germline. The CDR3 bases are TGTGCCAGCAGCTTAACTAGTTGGGACAGGGGGCTTTATGAGCAGTTCTTC. The encoded protein is CASSLTSWDRGLYEQFF.

The chain joins TRBV4-1 to TRBJ2-2; D is perhaps TRBD1 (6 bases). The CDR3 is made up of 16 amino acids. Germline loops: CDR1 MGHRA, CDR2 YSYEKL. V was shortened by 0 bases and J by 6 bases, with 14 bases between the two germline ends. Here the CDR3 DNA reads TGCGCCAGCAGCCAAGAGGGACACCTAAACGCCGGGGAGCTGTTTTTT. Protein sequence: CASSQEGHLNAGELFF.

The chain joins TRBV24-1 to TRBJ2-1, with TRBD2 identical over 7 bases. Germline CDR1 is KGHDR and CDR2 is SFDVKD. The V gene end was trimmed by 3 bases and the J gene end by 7 bases; junction bases not matched to a gene: 11. CDR3 length equals 16 residues. The CDR3 DNA reads as TGTGCCACCAGTGATCCTACTAGCGCCCGGGGGAATGAGCAGTTCTTC. Its translation: CATSDPTSARGNEQFF.

On this clonotype: It may be a read error: a sequence one base away is much more abundant. This chain joins TRBV7-2 and TRBJ1-1; tentatively, D is TRBD1 (6 bases). Germline assignment: CDR1 SGHTA and CDR2 FQGNSA. The CDR3 extends over 12 amino acids. Trimming removed 5 bases at V and 11 bases at J, with 15 bases between. The CDR3, as DNA: TGTGCCAGCAGCAGCCGCGAGGGGGACGCTTTCTTT. This gives the protein CASSSREGDAFF. The variable domain in full, with the rest retrieved from reference TRBV7-2 and TRBJ1-1, is GAGVSQSPSNKVTEKGKDVELRCDPISGHTALYWYRQSLGQGLEFLIYFQGNSAPDKSGLPSDRFSAERTGGSVSTLTIQRTQQEDSAVYLCASSSREGDAFFGQGTRLTVV.

This clonotype was counted only a few times. The gene calls are TRBV7-9 and TRBJ1-4; D uncertain. Germline V lookup: CDR1 SEHNR, CDR2 FQNEAQ (reference sequence). This CDR3 region has 14 residues. Deletions cut 7 bases from V and 1 base from J, with 10 bases between. The CDR3 loop reads CASKSGGTNEKLFF. The CDR3 DNA reads TGTGCCAGCAAGTCTGGAGGAACTAATGAAAAACTGTTTTTT.

The genes are TRBV19 and TRBJ1-1, with D hard to call. This CDR3 region has 14 residues. V lost 5 bases and J lost 0, with 10 bases in between. CDR1 and CDR2 from the germline V gene are LNHDA and SQIVND (reference sequence). As DNA, the CDR3 is TGTGCCAGTAGTCCCGCTGAAATGAACACTGAAGCTTTCTTT. This translates into CASSPAEMNTEAFF.

The chain is built from TRBV4-1 and TRBJ1-2; D possibly corresponds to TRBD1 (6 bases). The length of the CDR3 is 16 residues. Between the trimmed V and J ends, which lost 4 bases and 5 bases, there was a span of 20 bases. Germline V gene sequence: CDR1 MGHRA, CDR2 YSYEKL. The CDR3 loop reads CASSPNKQGRGYGYTF. DNA of the CDR3: TGCGCCAGCAGCCCAAACAAACAGGGAAGAGGGTATGGCTACACCTTC.

This chain links TRBV9 with TRBJ1-1, with TRBD1 identical over 8 bases. V lost 3 bases and J lost 6; bases outside the gene matches: 13. From germline, CDR1 is SGDLS and CDR2 YYNGEE. The CDR3 has 16 residues. The CDR3 loop reads CASSDGTGVIVPEAFF. CDR3 bases: TGTGCCAGCAGCGACGGGACAGGCGTTATAGTACCTGAAGCTTTCTTT.

This clonotype has a count of ten or more. This sequence joins TRBV7-6 and TRBJ2-1, with a tentative D call TRBD2 (6 bases). The CDR3 length is 14 residues. Germline loops: CDR1 SGHVS, CDR2 FNYEAQ. Trimming took off 2 bases at V and 5 bases at J, with 10 bases between the two ends. Here the CDR3 reads CASSLRRGNNEQFF. CDR3 coding DNA: TGTGCCAGCAGCTTACGGCGGGGTAACAATGAGCAGTTCTTC.

The J gene is TRBJ1-1, the V gene TRBV6-1, with 10 bases identical to TRBD1. V was clipped by 7 bases and J by 1 base; unmatched bases: 9. The CDR3 length is 16 residues. The germline CDR1 and CDR2 sequences are MNHNS and SASEGT. The DNA of the CDR3 is TGTGCCAGCAAGAACGGACGGACAGGGGGGAACACTGAAGCTTTCTTT. Amino acid sequence: CASKNGRTGGNTEAFF.

The chain employs TRBV29-1 and TRBJ2-1; TRBD2 agrees at 7 bases. This CDR3 is built from 14 residues. The V gene's germline CDR1 is SQVTM and CDR2 ANQGSEA. The trim removed 3 bases at V and 6 bases at J, leaving 8 bases unmatched. CDR3 amino acids: CSVDESGGGNEQFF. The CDR3 coding sequence is TGCAGCGTTGATGAGTCAGGCGGGGGCAATGAGCAGTTCTTC.

This clonotype was seen once. J is TRBJ1-1 and V is TRBV5-5; D is possibly TRBD1 (5 bases). CDR1 and CDR2 from the germline V gene are SGHKS and YYEKEE (reference sequence). This CDR3 is built from 16 residues. Trimming removed 2 bases at V and 2 bases at J, with 16 bases between. As DNA, the CDR3 is TGTGCCAGCAGCTTTAGGGTAGGGGCATCAAACACTGAAGCTTTCTTT. Translating it yields CASSFRVGASNTEAFF.

This clonotype appeared a few times. The gene calls are TRBV7-9 and TRBJ2-7; unclear D gene. CDR3 length equals 13 residues. CDR1 SEHNR and CDR2 FQNEAQ come from the germline V gene (reference sequence). Trimming pared 3 bases from V and 2 bases from J, leaving 8 bases between. In DNA form, the CDR3 reads TGTGCCAGCAGCTTCAGCGAGACCTACGAGCAGTACTTC. Its translation: CASSFSETYEQYF.

J is TRBJ1-1 and V is TRBV4-1, with no clear D. The CDR3 loop spans 13 amino acids. Germline CDR1 is MGHRA and CDR2 is YSYEKL. V lost 6 bases to trimming and J lost 3 bases, with 11 bases between them. CDR3 sequence (DNA): TGCGCCAGCAGGGAGGGATTGGACACTGAAGCTTTCTTT. Translated: CASREGLDTEAFF.

J is TRBJ2-3 and V is TRBV7-9, with 7 nucleotides matching TRBD2. This CDR3 has 17 amino acids. Trimming took 3 bases from V and 0 from J; bases not matched to a gene: 9. CDR1 is SEHNR, CDR2 FQNEAQ, per germline (reference sequence). CDR3: CASSFTSAHLSTDTQYF. The CDR3 coding sequence is TGTGCCAGCAGCTTTACTAGCGCACACCTTAGCACAGATACGCAGTATTTT.

The J gene is TRBJ1-5, the V gene TRBV6-2 or TRBV6-3; 10 bases map to TRBD1. With 3 bases clipped from V and 4 bases from J, the junction kept 6 bases outside the gene matches. CDR1 and CDR2 (germline): MNHEY, SVGEGT. This CDR3 has 16 amino acids. Written as DNA, the CDR3 is TGTGCCAGCAGTTATGACCGGGACAGGGGAAATCAGCCCCAGCATTTT. Translated: CASSYDRDRGNQPQHF.

This clonotype has just a few counts. This chain connects TRBV4-1 to TRBJ2-1; the D call may be TRBD1 or TRBD2 (5 bases each). The CDR3 spans 19 residues. Trimming took off 1 base at V and 0 bases at J, with 19 bases between the two ends. Germline values: CDR1 MGHRA, CDR2 YSYEKL. CDR3 DNA: TGCGCCAGCAGCCAAGTTGGCCCCGCGAGGGGCTACTCCTACAATGAGCAGTTCTTC. This gives the protein CASSQVGPARGYSYNEQFF.

This clonotype was counted many times. The V call is TRBV7-8, the J call TRBJ2-7; 9 bases line up with TRBD1. This CDR3 spans 14 amino acids. Germline assignment: CDR1 SGHVS and CDR2 FQNEAQ. V lost 3 bases to trimming and J lost 6 bases; unmatched junction nucleotides: 6. This CDR3 is CASSFKGQGGEQYF. In DNA form, the CDR3 reads TGTGCCAGCAGCTTTAAGGGACAGGGTGGCGAGCAGTACTTC.

This clonotype was seen just once. This could be a read error, since a much larger clone is one nucleotide away. The V call is TRBV7-2, the J call TRBJ1-1; 11 positions match TRBD1. The germline CDR1 and CDR2 sequences are SGHTA and FQGNSA. The CDR3 consists of 14 residues. The J segment lost 4 bases and the V segment lost 4 bases, leaving 2 bases of the junction unmatched. The CDR3 nucleotides are TGTGCCAGCAGCTGGGACAGGGGGATCACTGAAGCTTTCTTT. Translated: CASSWDRGITEAFF. Based on the CDR3 plus reference TRBV7-2 and TRBJ1-1, the full variable domain is GAGVSQSPSNKVTEKGKDVELRCDPISGHTALYWYRQSLGQGLEFLIYFQGNSAPDKSGLPSDRFSAERTGGSVSTLTIQRTQQEDSAVYLCASSWDRGITEAFFGQGTRLTVV.

This clonotype was seen only a few times. This chain connects TRBV6-6 to TRBJ1-1; 7 positions match TRBD1. The CDR3 is 18 amino acids. The trim removed 2 bases at V and 0 bases at J, leaving 12 bases unmatched. Germline CDR1 MNHNY, CDR2 SVGAGI (reference sequence). The CDR3 region has the DNA TGTGCCAGCAGTTACCTCCCCTTGTGGACAGGCTTGAACACTGAAGCTTTCTTT. It is translated as CASSYLPLWTGLNTEAFF.

There are a few counts of this clonotype. The chain carries TRBV27 and TRBJ2-3; 10 bases are a match to TRBD2. The CDR3 runs 16 residues. V shed 2 bases, J shed 10 bases, and the junction held 12 bases outside the gene matches. The germline CDR1 and CDR2 sequences are MNHEY and SMNVEV (reference sequence). The CDR3 DNA sequence: TGTGCCAGCAGTTTAAGGGCTAGCGGGGGCATTAGGGCGCAGTATTTT. This gives the protein CASSLRASGGIRAQYF.

This clonotype was detected only a few times. This chain joins TRBV7-9 and TRBJ2-7, with D unclear. The CDR3 has 12 amino acids. Germline lookup yields CDR1 SEHNR and CDR2 FQNEAQ (reference sequence). V gave up 0 bases and J gave up 6 bases, with 6 bases separating them. The CDR3 nucleotides read TGTGCCAGCAGCTTAGCAGGGTTCGAGCAGTACTTC. This sequence encodes CASSLAGFEQYF.

The J gene is TRBJ1-1, the V gene TRBV6-2 or TRBV6-3; D call uncertain. The CDR3 length is 11 residues. Germline V gives CDR1 MNHEY, CDR2 SVGEGT. V lost 8 bases and J lost 8, with 12 bases in between. The DNA of the CDR3 is TGTGCCAGCGAATCCCGAGCAGAAGCTTTCTTT. Translating gives CASESRAEAFF.

This clonotype was seen a handful of times. This chain uses TRBV11-3 with TRBJ2-1, with D tentatively TRBD1 (5 bases). The CDR3 sequence is 16 residues long. Germline CDR1 is SGHNT and CDR2 is YENEEA. Trimming pared 1 base from V and 2 bases from J, leaving 12 bases between. CDR3 loop: CASSLGVDRPYNEQFF. CDR3 bases: TGTGCCAGCAGCTTAGGGGTCGACAGACCCTACAATGAGCAGTTCTTC. Full variable domain (missing parts from reference TRBV11-3 and TRBJ2-1): EAGVVQSPRYKIIEKKQPVAFWCNPISGHNTLYWYLQNLGQGPELLIRYENEEAVDDSQLPKDRFSAERLKGVDSTLKIQPAELGDSAVYLCASSLGVDRPYNEQFFGPGTRLTVL.

This clonotype was picked up a small number of times. J is TRBJ2-2 and V is TRBV6-1, with 8 bases matching TRBD2. The CDR3 is 15 residues long. From germline, CDR1 is MNHNS and CDR2 SASEGT. Unmatched junction bases numbered 7, after V lost 6 bases and J lost 4 bases. The CDR3: CASSQLAGLTGELFF. The CDR3 bases are TGTGCCAGCAGCCAATTAGCGGGGCTCACCGGGGAGCTGTTTTTT.

This sequence joins TRBV19 and TRBJ2-1, with TRBD2 matching over 8 bases. CDR1 is LNHDA and CDR2 is SQIVND in the germline V gene (reference sequence). Trimming at V came to 2 bases and at J to 1 base, leaving 1 base not matched to a gene. The CDR3 spans 15 residues. The CDR3 nucleotides are TGTGCCAGTAGTATACGCGGGGGGTCCTACAATGAGCAGTTCTTC. This translates into CASSIRGGSYNEQFF.

This clonotype turned up a few times. The V call is TRBV25-1, the J call TRBJ2-3, with 11 bases that match TRBD2. CDR1 and CDR2 from the germline V gene are MGHDK and SYGVNS. The CDR3 runs 15 residues. The ends lost 7 bases at V and 2 bases at J; junction bases unmatched: 5. Written as DNA, the CDR3 is TGTGCCAGCACTAGCGGGGGGCCACTCACAGATACGCAGTATTTT. It is translated as CASTSGGPLTDTQYF.